This T cell receptor beta chain was obtained from a study of blood T cell repertoires in COVID-19. Study-wide background: Specimens from acute and convalescent COVID-19 originated in the United States, Italy and Spain.

Assay: immunoSEQ multiplex PCR; the TCRdb copy retains only in-frame clones and omits some. The table includes about 320,000 clones, approximately 81% detected once. The participants were between about 18 and 100 years old and came from roughly 24 US areas. Participants had their cohort set by participant-reported clinical history. Exposed volunteers were people who met a COVID-19 case within 2 weeks before study entry. The V and J ends lost 4 bases and 2 bases, in that order; junction bases with no gene match: 7. This CDR3 contains 15 residues. Germline lookup yields CDR1 SGHVS and CDR2 FQNEAQ. This clone was seen many times.

This receptor was obtained from a woman aged 25 to 39 who had been exposed to COVID-19. The specimen was PBMCs or T cells enriched from blood (not recorded which). This sequence joins TRBV7-8 and TRBJ2-5; 7 nucleotides agree with TRBD1. The CDR3 DNA reads TGTGCCAGCAGCTCCCTACAGGGGAGACAAGAGACCCAGTACTTC. It encodes CASSSLQGRQETQYF.